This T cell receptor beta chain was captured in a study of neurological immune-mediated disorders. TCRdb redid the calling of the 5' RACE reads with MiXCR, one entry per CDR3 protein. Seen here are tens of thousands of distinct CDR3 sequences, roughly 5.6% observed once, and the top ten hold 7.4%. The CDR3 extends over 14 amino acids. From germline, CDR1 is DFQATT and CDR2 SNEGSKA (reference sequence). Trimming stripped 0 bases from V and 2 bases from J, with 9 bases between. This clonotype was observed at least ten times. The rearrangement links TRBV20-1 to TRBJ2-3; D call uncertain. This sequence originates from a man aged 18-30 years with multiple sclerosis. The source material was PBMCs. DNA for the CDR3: TGCAGTGCTAGAGAACGATTCCTCACAGATACGCAGTATTTT. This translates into CSARERFLTDTQYF.